Detailed here is one TCR beta chain. Original methodology: It was from reference gene primer amplification that nucleated cell counts were estimated. Using immunoSEQ multiplex PCR, the repertoire was profiled, and TCRdb retains in-frame clones only, with some absent. That table is the source of V, J and clone size, and D and trimming were worked out from the DNA. The table has some 490,000 clones, less than 90% seen once. Germline assignment: CDR1 KGHSH and CDR2 LQKENI. The CDR3 sequence is 13 residues long. The V end was cut by 1 base, the J end by 4 bases, with 5 bases between. The data derive from a study of blood T cell repertoires in COVID-19.

This TCR was sampled from a woman aged 60-75 years who had recovered from COVID-19. V gene TRBV18 combines with J gene TRBJ1-5; D is unclear. Sequenced material: PBMCs or T cells enriched from blood (not recorded which). CDR3 protein: CASSPLDNQPQHF. The DNA of the CDR3 is TGTGCCAGCTCACCACTAGATAATCAGCCCCAGCATTTT.